The present T cell receptor beta chain was sequenced within a study of cytomegalovirus exposure and HLA in healthy donors. Study observations and caveats: As confirmed in vitro, three CMV-associated chains were specific for CMV antigens. Later analysis identified 16,951 TCR beta sequences associated with HLA alleles, using a false discovery rate threshold of 0.05. A missense variant in DCLRE1C was later tied to TCR beta V- and J-gene trimming.

Turning to this clone: Its antigen is not known.

Both 60 Vbeta primers and 13 Jbeta primers went into the PCR. Here immunoSEQ multiplex PCR was the method, and the copy in TCRdb shows in-frame clones only, minus some. The top ten clones hold 1.5% to 1.9% of a sample with approximately 130,000 clones, roughly 83% of them seen once. Germline CDR1 reads MNHEY; CDR2 reads SVGAGI. The CDR3 totals 15 residues. Between the trimmed V and J ends, which lost 2 bases and 6 bases, there was a span of 13 bases. This TCR came from a man in his forties or fifties in good health and CMV-seronegative. Specimen: PBMCs. The chain joins TRBV6-5 to TRBJ2-2, with D perhaps TRBD1 (6 bases). The CDR3 region has the DNA TGTGCCAGCAGTTACCAGGGGTTGTCCGCCGGGGAGCTGTTTTTT. Encoded protein: CASSYQGLSAGELFF.